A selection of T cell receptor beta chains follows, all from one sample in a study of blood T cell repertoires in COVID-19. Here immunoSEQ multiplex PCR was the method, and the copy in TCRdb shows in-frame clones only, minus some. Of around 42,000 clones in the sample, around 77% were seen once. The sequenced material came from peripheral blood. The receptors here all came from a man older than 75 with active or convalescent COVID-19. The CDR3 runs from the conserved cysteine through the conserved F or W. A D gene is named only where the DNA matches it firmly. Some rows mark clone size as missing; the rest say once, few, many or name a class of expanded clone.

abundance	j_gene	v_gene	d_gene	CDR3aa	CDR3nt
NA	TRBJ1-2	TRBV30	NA	CAWRHKQGTYGYTF	TGTGCCTGGAGACACAAACAGGGAACCTATGGCTACACCTTC
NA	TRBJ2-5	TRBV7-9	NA	CASSLTGFEETQYF	TGTGCCAGCAGCTTAACAGGGTTTGAGGAGACCCAGTACTTC
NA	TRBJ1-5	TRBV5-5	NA	CASSLKWTASNQPQHF	TGTGCCAGCAGCTTGAAATGGACAGCTAGTAATCAGCCCCAGCATTTT
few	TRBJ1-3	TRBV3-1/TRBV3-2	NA	CASSGQTSGNTIYF	TGTGCCAGCAGCGGACAGACCTCTGGAAACACCATATATTTT
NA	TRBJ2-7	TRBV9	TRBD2	CASSEYPAGVYEQYF	TGTGCCAGCAGCGAGTACCCAGCGGGGGTCTACGAGCAGTACTTC
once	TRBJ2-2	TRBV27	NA	CASRKVPPGAPNTGELFF	TGTGCCAGCAGAAAAGTCCCACCAGGGGCGCCCAACACCGGGGAGCTGTTTTTT
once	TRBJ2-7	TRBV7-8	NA	CASSLTATGSYEQYF	TGTGCCAGCAGCTTAACGGCGACGGGTTCCTACGAGCAGTACTTC
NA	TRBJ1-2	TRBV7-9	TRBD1	CASSLEKDRGAAYGYTF	TGTGCCAGCAGCTTAGAGAAGGACAGGGGGGCCGCCTATGGCTACACCTTC
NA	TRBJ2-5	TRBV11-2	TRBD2	CASSLELAGAGAYETQYF	TGTGCCAGCAGCTTAGAACTAGCGGGAGCTGGGGCATATGAGACCCAGTACTTC
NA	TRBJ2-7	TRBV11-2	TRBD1	CASSGMGQGDQEQYF	TGTGCCAGCAGCGGCATGGGACAGGGGGATCAGGAGCAGTACTTC
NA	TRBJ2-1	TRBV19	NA	CASSIGSLVLNEQFF	TGTGCCAGTAGTATAGGGTCTCTAGTACTCAATGAGCAGTTCTTC
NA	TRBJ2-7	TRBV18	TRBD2	CASSPGSGSLTSPPYEQYF	TGTGCCAGCTCACCCGGTAGCGGGAGTCTAACCTCCCCTCCCTACGAGCAGTACTTC
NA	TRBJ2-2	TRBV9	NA	CASSLRQDTGELFF	TGTGCCAGCAGCCTCCGACAGGACACCGGGGAGCTGTTTTTT
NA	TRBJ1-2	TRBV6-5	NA	CASRPGNKDGYTF	TGTGCCAGCAGACCAGGGAATAAGGATGGCTACACCTTC
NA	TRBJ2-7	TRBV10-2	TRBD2	CASSEWGGSYEQYF	TGCGCCAGCAGTGAGTGGGGGGGCTCCTACGAGCAGTACTTC
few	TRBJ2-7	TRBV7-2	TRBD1	CASSLVSTQGAEQYF	TGTGCCAGCAGCTTAGTGTCAACTCAGGGGGCCGAGCAGTACTTC
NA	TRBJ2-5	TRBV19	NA	CASSIDWSDRRKTQYF	TGTGCCAGTAGTATAGATTGGTCAGACAGGAGAAAGACCCAGTACTTC
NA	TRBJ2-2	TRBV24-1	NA	CATSDFQRGSDTGELFF	TGTGCCACCAGTGATTTTCAGAGGGGGTCGGACACCGGGGAGCTGTTTTTT
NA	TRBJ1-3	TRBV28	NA	CASTRGGGARSGNTIYF	TGTGCCAGCACCCGAGGAGGAGGGGCGCGCTCTGGAAACACCATATATTTT
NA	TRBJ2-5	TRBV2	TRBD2	CASSEGGTSKTQYF	TGTGCCAGCAGTGAAGGGGGGACTAGTAAGACCCAGTACTTC
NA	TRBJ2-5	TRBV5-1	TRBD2	CASSSLAGGETQYF	TGCGCCAGCAGTTCTCTAGCGGGCGGAGAGACCCAGTACTTC
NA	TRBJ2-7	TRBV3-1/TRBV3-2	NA	CASSPLGGDRSYEQYF	TGTGCCAGCAGCCCCCTGGGCGGGGACCGCTCCTACGAGCAGTACTTC
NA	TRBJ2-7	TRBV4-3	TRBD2	CASSQGERGLTYEQYF	TGCGCCAGCAGCCAAGGAGAGCGGGGCCTTACCTACGAGCAGTACTTC
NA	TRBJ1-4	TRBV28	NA	CASSLLQGTTNEKLFF	TGTGCCAGCAGTCTACTTCAGGGAACAACTAATGAAAAACTGTTTTTT
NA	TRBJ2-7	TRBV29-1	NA	CSVVGGGSSYEQYF	TGCAGCGTTGTAGGTGGCGGATCCTCCTACGAGCAGTACTTC
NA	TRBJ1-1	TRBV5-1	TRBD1	CASSSTGGGGTEAFF	TGCGCCAGCAGCTCGACAGGGGGCGGCGGCACTGAAGCTTTCTTT
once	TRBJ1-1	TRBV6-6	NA	CASTSRGLNTEAFF	TGTGCCAGCACCTCCAGGGGACTGAACACTGAAGCTTTCTTT
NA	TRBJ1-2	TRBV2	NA	CASSERGSRSFGYTF	TGTGCCAGCAGTGAAAGGGGGAGTCGGAGCTTTGGCTACACCTTC
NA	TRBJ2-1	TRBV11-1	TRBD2	CASSESAGAYNEQFF	TGTGCCAGCAGCGAGAGCGCGGGGGCCTACAATGAGCAGTTCTTC
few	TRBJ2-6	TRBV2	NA	CASRGVSTGRSGANVLTF	TGTGCCAGCAGGGGGGTTTCGACAGGACGCTCTGGGGCCAACGTCCTGACTTTC
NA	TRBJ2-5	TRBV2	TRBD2	CASIGLAGGETQYF	TGTGCCAGCATCGGACTAGCGGGAGGGGAGACCCAGTACTTC
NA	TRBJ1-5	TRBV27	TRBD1	CASSSLQGADQPQHF	TGTGCCAGCAGTTCGTTACAGGGGGCGGATCAGCCCCAGCATTTT
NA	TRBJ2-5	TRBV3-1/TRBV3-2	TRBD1	CASSQDQGVTQYF	TGTGCCAGCAGCCAAGACCAGGGGGTGACCCAGTACTTC
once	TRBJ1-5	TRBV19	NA	CASSSTGGRGQPQHF	TGTGCCAGTAGTTCGACGGGGGGACGTGGTCAGCCCCAGCATTTT
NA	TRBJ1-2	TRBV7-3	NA	CASSLSPSYGYTF	TGTGCCAGCAGCTTATCCCCCAGCTATGGCTACACCTTC
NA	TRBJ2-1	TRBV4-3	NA	CASSQDSSAFSSYNEQFF	TGCGCCAGCAGCCAAGACTCTAGCGCGTTTAGCTCCTACAATGAGCAGTTCTTC
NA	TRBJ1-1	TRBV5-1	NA	CASSLEGANTEAFF	TGCGCCAGCAGCTTGGAAGGGGCGAACACTGAAGCTTTCTTT
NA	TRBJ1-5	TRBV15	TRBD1	CATSRGQGTQPQHF	TGTGCCACCAGCAGAGGACAGGGGACTCAGCCCCAGCATTTT
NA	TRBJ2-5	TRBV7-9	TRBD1	CASSGGTGGQETQYF	TGTGCCAGCAGCGGTGGGACAGGGGGGCAAGAGACCCAGTACTTC
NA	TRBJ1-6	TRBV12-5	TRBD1	CASGLDPNTGARNSPLHF	TGTGCTAGTGGTTTGGATCCGAATACAGGGGCCCGGAATTCACCCCTCCACTTT
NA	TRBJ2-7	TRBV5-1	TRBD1	CASSLEGGQGALHF	TGCGCCAGCAGCTTGGAAGGGGGGCAGGGGGCGCTCCATTTC
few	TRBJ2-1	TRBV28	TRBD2	CASSLGSLAGYNEQFF	TGTGCCAGCAGTCTTGGGTCGTTAGCGGGTTACAATGAGCAGTTCTTC
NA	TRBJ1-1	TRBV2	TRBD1	CASRALGQGNTEAFF	TGTGCCAGCAGGGCTCTCGGACAGGGGAACACTGAAGCTTTCTTT
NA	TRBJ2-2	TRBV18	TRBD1	CASSPGTGLNTGELFF	TGTGCCAGCTCACCCGGGACAGGTTTGAACACCGGGGAGCTGTTTTTT
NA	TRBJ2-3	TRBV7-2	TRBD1	CASRKQGRTDTQYF	TGTGCCAGCAGGAAACAGGGGCGGACAGATACGCAGTATTTT
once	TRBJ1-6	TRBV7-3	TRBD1	CASSPGGSNSPLHF	TGTGCCAGCAGCCCAGGGGGTAGTAATTCACCCCTCCACTTT
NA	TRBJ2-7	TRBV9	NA	CASSGADSYEQYF	TGTGCCAGCAGCGGGGCAGATTCCTACGAGCAGTACTTC
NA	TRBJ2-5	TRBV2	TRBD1	CASSAWTGGNQETQYF	TGTGCCAGCAGTGCTTGGACAGGGGGCAACCAAGAGACCCAGTACTTC
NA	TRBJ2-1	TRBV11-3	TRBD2	CASSDGTSGINEEQFF	TGTGCCAGCAGCGACGGGACTAGCGGGATCAATGAGGAGCAGTTCTTC
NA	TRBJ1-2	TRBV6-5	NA	CASTRGRFNYGYTF	TGTGCCAGCACCAGGGGCAGGTTCAACTATGGCTACACCTTC
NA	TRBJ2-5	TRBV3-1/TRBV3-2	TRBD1	CASSPVSWTGETQYF	TGTGCCAGCAGCCCCGTGTCATGGACAGGGGAGACCCAGTACTTC
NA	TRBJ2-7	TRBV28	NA	CASRTTEAYEQYF	TGTGCCAGCCGAACGACAGAAGCCTACGAGCAGTACTTC
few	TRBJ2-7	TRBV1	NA	CTSSQVGTSTEQYF	TGCACCAGCAGCCAAGTCGGGACTAGTACCGAGCAGTACTTC
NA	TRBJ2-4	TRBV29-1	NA	CSVATPGFLQYF	TGCAGCGTCGCCACCCCGGGGTTTCTTCAGTACTTC
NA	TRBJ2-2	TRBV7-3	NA	CASSRGYHTGELFF	TGTGCCAGCAGCAGGGGCTATCACACCGGGGAGCTGTTTTTT
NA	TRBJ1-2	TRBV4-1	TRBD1	CASSQGDRVNGYTF	TGCGCCAGCAGCCAGGGGGACAGGGTCAATGGCTACACCTTC
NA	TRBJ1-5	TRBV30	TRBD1	CAWSSRGQQPQHF	TGTGCCTGGAGTAGCAGGGGGCAACAGCCCCAGCATTTT